This T cell receptor beta chain was recorded in a study of cytomegalovirus exposure and HLA in healthy donors. Sequencing was performed with immunoSEQ multiplex PCR; in TCRdb, only in-frame clones are kept and a portion is missing. Of fewer than 200,000 clones in the sample, 85% to 90% are singletons; the top ten hold around 5%. Germline-derived CDR1 and CDR2 are GTSNPN and SVGIG (reference sequence). V was cut by 2 bases and J by 4 bases, with 9 bases left in between. The CDR3 is 13 amino acids. The sample was PBMCs. The source of this sequence is a woman younger than 45 in good health and CMV-seronegative. The gene calls are TRBV30 and TRBJ1-3; D possibly corresponds to TRBD1 (5 bases). The CDR3 bases are TGTGCCTGGAGTCCAGGGAAGGGAAACACCATATATTTT. The encoded protein is CAWSPGKGNTIYF.